This entry concerns a single TCR beta chain. This sample stems from a study of blood T cell repertoires in COVID-19. The data were produced by immunoSEQ multiplex PCR, yet TCRdb's version contains in-frame clones alone and is incomplete. The data contain some 70,000 clones, over 70% of them singletons. V lost 1 base to trimming and J lost 5 bases, with 8 bases between them. CDR3 length equals 13 residues. CDR1 is SNHLY and CDR2 is FYNNEI in the germline V gene. The receptor was derived from a man in his fifties with active COVID-19. The specimen sequenced was peripheral blood. V is TRBV2 and J is TRBJ2-5; D may be TRBD2 (6 bases). The CDR3 here is CASSEGGGETQYF. The CDR3 DNA sequence: TGTGCCAGCAGTGAAGGTGGGGGGGAGACCCAGTACTTC.